The TCR beta chain described here comes from a study of human T cells and chemical hapten exposure. The wider study: Slight volume differences across pooled libraries mainly accounted for varying per-sample TCR yields. Study findings and constraints: No shift was seen in TCRs above 1 in 1000 frequency with DPC sensitization.

Documented time point: healthy volunteer bleed at 2 weeks. Unseparated into fractions, whole blood served as the source from which total RNA was extracted. Turning to this clonotype: Its target is unknown.

Individual cDNA molecules had unique molecular identifiers attached to them by the library. In the source study's methods: Across samples, TCR counts had a median of about 88,000 and ranged from about 20,000 to 690,600. A single record per CDR3 protein comes from TCRdb applying MiXCR to the RACE reads. TCRdb, not the authors, supplied the V and J calls. The sample holds roughly 100,000 distinct CDR3 sequences, around 8.8% seen once. The sequence came from a female donor in good health. Some clones in this sample may be carry-over from other donors' samples. Sample: whole blood.

CDR3 sequence (DNA): TGTGCCAGCAGCTTATGGGCCATTGGACGGGATACGCAGTATTTT. Its protein product is CASSLWAIGRDTQYF. The rearrangement uses TRBV7-8 and TRBJ2-3, with D unclear. With 2 bases removed from V and 6 bases from J, the gap between germline ends came to 15 bases. Germline-derived CDR1 and CDR2 are SGHVS and FQNEAQ. The CDR3 length is 15 residues.